Sequencing of this T cell receptor beta chain was carried out in a study of blood T cell repertoires in COVID-19. As for the study in general: Acute and convalescent COVID-19 samples came from the United States, Italy and Spain. T cells, B-cell-depleted T cells, or PBMCs provided the cDNA or gDNA that served as material.

With regard to this clone: At one boundary the junction diverges from the germline segment, which might be a read error.

Per germline, CDR1 LNHNV and CDR2 YYDKDF (reference sequence). The CDR3 is 15 amino acids. How the authors handled the data: For nucleated cells, counts were estimated from reference gene primer amplification. Clones were read by immunoSEQ multiplex PCR, and TCRdb kept only the in-frame ones, dropping some. The DNA was the basis for D and trimming; V, J and clone size are from that table. Among about 71,000 clones, 82% were seen once, and the ten largest hold roughly 13%. The chain recombines TRBV15 with TRBJ2-3, with a tentative D call TRBD2 (6 bases). The sample taken for sequencing was peripheral blood. The TCR originated in a woman of 80 years or more with acute or convalescent COVID-19. In nucleotides, the CDR3 is TGTGCCACCAGCCCCGGGACTTACCCCACACATACGCAGTATTTT. Its protein is CATSPGTYPTHTQYF.